The clone carrying this TCR beta chain was recorded once. What it recognizes is unknown. This record comes from a study of T cells in localized non-small cell lung cancer. This table comes from immunoSEQ multiplex PCR, and its TCRdb copy is limited to in-frame clones, with some not included. The sample has about 70,000 clones, roughly nine tenths seen once. Study-level findings and limits: Turning up in adjacent lung were a median approximately 60 of the top 100 tumor clones.

The ends were cut back, 6 bases at V and 3 bases at J, with 12 bases in the middle. Germline V gene data show CDR1 as SGHNT and CDR2 as YENEEA. CDR3 length: 14 amino acids. The sample was peripheral blood, taken before any cancer treatment. This receptor was identified in an older male donor with stage III squamous cell lung carcinoma. The V call is TRBV11-3, the J call TRBJ2-1, with D perhaps TRBD2 (6 bases). The CDR3 nucleotides are TGTGCCAGCAGTGAGCGGGTAGGCTACAATGAGCAGTTCTTC. It is translated as CASSERVGYNEQFF. Full variable domain (rest looked up from reference TRBV11-3 and TRBJ2-1): EAGVVQSPRYKIIEKKQPVAFWCNPISGHNTLYWYLQNLGQGPELLIRYENEEAVDDSQLPKDRFSAERLKGVDSTLKIQPAELGDSAVYLCASSERVGYNEQFFGPGTRLTVL.